What follows is one TCR beta chain and its context. Its antigen is not identified. With the Oncomine TCR Beta short-read assay, DNA from cultured CD4+ T cells was sequenced. MiXCR, applied by TCRdb to the PCR reads, yields one record per CDR3 protein. The sample lists around 23,000 distinct CDR3 sequences; approximately 32% were seen once. This entry is derived from a study of vaccination and CD4 T cells after COVID-19. V dropped 5 bases and J dropped 2 bases, with 9 bases sitting between them. Germline V gene data show CDR1 as MNHNS and CDR2 as SASEGT. This CDR3 contains 13 residues. Time point: late sampling 161 to 241 days after vaccination in a few convalescent patients. The treatment is: roughly 10-day PBMC culture with coronavirus spike peptide pools or control peptides (ViraFEST assay).

The TCR comes from a human donor who had recovered from COVID-19. The chain is built from TRBV6-1 and TRBJ2-5; D unresolved. The sequencing used CD4+ T cells from blood, cultured in vitro, collected about 7 months after SARS-CoV-2 vaccination. CDR3 sequence (DNA): TGTGCCAGCAGTAAACAGCCACAAGAGACCCAGTACTTC. Translated, it gives CASSKQPQETQYF.